This entry concerns a single T cell receptor (beta chain). This sample is part of a study of blood T cell repertoires in COVID-19. Study information: Sample material is recorded as cDNA or gDNA derived from T cells, B-cell-depleted T cells, or PBMCs.

As handled by the study authors: Amplification of reference gene primers was used by the study to estimate nucleated cell counts. Generated by immunoSEQ multiplex PCR, the TCRdb table keeps only in-frame clones and is missing some. V and J calls and clone size are given by that table; D and trimming were obtained from the DNA. The data hold around 250,000 clones, with around 86% observed a single time. Sequenced: peripheral blood. The origin of this receptor is a man older than 75 with acute or convalescent COVID-19.

CDR3 protein: CASSRGDGYTF. The CDR3 DNA is TGTGCCAGCAGCAGGGGGGATGGCTACACCTTC. The V call is TRBV2, the J call TRBJ1-2, with 7 bases matching TRBD1. V dropped 6 bases and J dropped 6; count of bases not matched to a gene: 1. Germline CDR1 is SNHLY and CDR2 is FYNNEI. The CDR3 is 11 residues long.